One and the same sample provided the 32 T cell receptor beta chains below, sequenced in a study of blood T cell repertoires in COVID-19 (dated by TCRdb to 2018 to 2020). Library preparation was by the immunoSEQ multiplex PCR assay. In its TCRdb copy, this immuneACCESS table keeps in-frame sequences only and misses some clones. Where compared with another copy, unresolved V genes explain less than half of these, and the others have no known cause. In all, the sample holds about 88,000 clones, and around nine tenths of those were seen once. The ten largest clones capture roughly 18% of the sample. Sequencing was performed on peripheral blood. The receptors were gathered from a woman in her sixties with COVID-19, enrolled during active disease.

The V call is TRBV5-4, the J call TRBJ1-4, with D maybe TRBD1 (6 bases). This CDR3 comprises 17 residues. The V gene's germline CDR1 is SGHNT and CDR2 YYREEE (reference sequence). V gave up 4 bases and J gave up 0 bases, with 16 bases separating them. The CDR3 DNA reads as TGTGCCAGCAGCCCAGGCCCGGGGGGCGCAACTAATGAAAAACTGTTTTTT. This sequence encodes CASSPGPGGATNEKLFF.

CDR3 nucleotides: TGTGCCAGCAGCGTAGGGGGACTAGCGGGGGGCACAGATACGCAGTATTTT. Translating it yields CASSVGGLAGGTDTQYF. The chain couples TRBV9 to TRBJ2-3, with TRBD2 matching over 14 bases. V trimming: 0 bases; J trimming: 1 base; junction bases outside the gene matches: 1. In germline, CDR1 is SGDLS, CDR2 YYNGEE. The CDR3 is 17 amino acids.

The chain joins TRBV5-6 to TRBJ1-2; 7 bases are shared with TRBD1. The CDR3 has 13 amino acids. Trimming at V came to 1 base and at J to 7 bases, leaving 4 bases not matched to a gene. Germline CDR1 SGHDT, CDR2 YYEEEE. CDR3 nucleotides: TGTGCCAGCAGCTTGAGGGCAGGGGGTGGCTACACCTTC. Translating gives CASSLRAGGGYTF.

The chain links TRBV25-1 to TRBJ1-1; D is ambiguous. Germline V lookup: CDR1 MGHDK, CDR2 SYGVNS. The length of the CDR3 is 12 residues. Between the trimmed V and J ends, which lost 5 bases and 3 bases, there was a span of 7 bases. The CDR3 sequence is CASSTGDTEAFF. CDR3 DNA sequence: TGTGCCAGCAGTACGGGTGACACTGAAGCTTTCTTT.

This clone was seen once. V is TRBV27 and J is TRBJ2-2; D is perhaps TRBD2 (6 bases). Germline lookup yields CDR1 MNHEY and CDR2 SMNVEV (reference sequence). The CDR3 has 14 residues. The V end lost 8 bases, the J end lost 5 bases, and 15 bases lay between the germline ends. CDR3 in DNA: TGTGCCAGCCGACTAGGAACGGGGACCGGGGAGCTGTTTTTT. Its translation: CASRLGTGTGELFF.

The V gene is TRBV10-1, the J gene TRBJ2-3, with 12 bases fitting TRBD2. In germline, CDR1 is WNHNN, CDR2 SYGVQD (reference sequence). V was clipped by 2 bases and J by 6 bases; unmatched bases: 3. This CDR3 comprises 15 residues. CDR3 in DNA: TGCGCCAGCAGTGAGAGGACTAGCGGGGTGGATACGCAGTATTTT. This gives the protein CASSERTSGVDTQYF.

The V call is TRBV3-1 (or the pseudogene TRBV3-2), the J call TRBJ2-2, with TRBD2 matching over 9 bases. The germline gives CDR1 LGHDT, CDR2 YNNKEL (reference sequence). J gave up 4 bases and V 0 bases, and 9 bases lay outside the gene matches. The CDR3 extends over 18 amino acids. CDR3 bases: TGTGCCAGCAGCCAAGAAAGAAAGCGGGGGGCCCCCACCGGGGAGCTGTTTTTT. Amino acid sequence: CASSQERKRGAPTGELFF.

This chain uses TRBV5-1 with TRBJ1-3, with unresolved D. Germline CDR1 is SGHRS and CDR2 is YFSETQ. The CDR3 length is 18 residues. Trimming removed 2 bases at V and 0 bases at J, with 18 bases between. In DNA form, the CDR3 reads TGCGCCAGCAGCTTACTAGACCTCAGGAAAAGCTCTGGAAACACCATATATTTT. Its translation is CASSLLDLRKSSGNTIYF.

The V call is TRBV20-1, the J call TRBJ1-5, with D uncertain. Germline CDR1 DFQATT, CDR2 SNEGSKA (reference sequence). V lost 6 bases and J 3 bases, leaving 15 bases between the germline ends. The CDR3 consists of 14 residues. CDR3 sequence: CSASSTMVNQPQHF. CDR3 DNA: TGCAGTGCCAGTTCTACTATGGTCAATCAGCCCCAGCATTTT.

This clone appeared once. This rearrangement joins TRBV7-3 to TRBJ2-7; 7 bases are shared with TRBD2. The CDR3 contains 14 residues. CDR1 and CDR2 (germline): SGHTA, FQGTGA. V lost 0 bases to trimming and J lost 5 bases; unmatched junction nucleotides: 4. The CDR3 sequence is CASSLTGGSHEQYF. CDR3 DNA sequence: TGTGCCAGCAGCTTAACCGGGGGGAGCCACGAGCAGTACTTC.

This sequence joins TRBV5-4 and TRBJ1-5; D remains ambiguous. Germline CDR1 reads SGHNT; CDR2 reads YYREEE (reference sequence). The CDR3 is 16 residues long. V gave up 2 bases and J gave up 1 base, with 13 bases separating them. DNA of the CDR3: TGTGCCAGCAGCTTTTGGGGAGGTGGGAGCAATCAGCCCCAGCATTTT. It translates to CASSFWGGGSNQPQHF.

CDR3 nucleotide sequence: TGTGCCAGCAGTCCCCTAACTGGGGGGGGGCTAGTCGAAGATACGCAGTATTTT. Encoded protein: CASSPLTGGGLVEDTQYF. This chain joins TRBV28 and TRBJ2-3, with a possible D match to TRBD2 (7 bases). The CDR3 loop spans 18 amino acids. The ends were cut back, 5 bases at V and 5 bases at J, with 26 bases in the middle. The germline CDR1 and CDR2 sequences are MDHEN and SYDVKM.

The chain is built from TRBV7-2 and TRBJ1-5; D may be TRBD1 (6 bases). The V end lost 5 bases, the J end lost 3 bases, and 11 bases lay between the germline ends. The germline V gene encodes CDR1 SGHTA and CDR2 FQGNSA. There are 14 residues in the CDR3. The CDR3 is CASSRDRTNQPQHF. In DNA, the CDR3 is TGTGCCAGCAGCCGCGACAGGACCAATCAGCCCCAGCATTTT.

The rearrangement links TRBV4-2 to TRBJ1-3; D remains unclear. With 1 base removed from V and 0 bases from J, the gap between germline ends came to 10 bases. Germline CDR1 and CDR2: LGHNA and YNFKEQ. The CDR3 is 16 amino acids. CDR3 region: CASSQGEGGSGNTIYF. The CDR3 bases are TGTGCCAGCAGCCAAGGCGAGGGTGGCTCTGGAAACACCATATATTTT.

In regard to this clone: Different DNA sequences within this sample yield the same CDR3. The V gene is TRBV5-1, the J gene TRBJ2-7, with D perhaps TRBD1 (6 bases). The CDR3 covers 13 residues. Germline V lookup: CDR1 SGHRS, CDR2 YFSETQ. The germline V and J ends were trimmed by 5 bases and 2 bases, with 11 bases remaining between them. The CDR3 DNA follows: TGCGCCAGCAGTCACGGACAGACCTACGAGCAGTACTTC. As protein: CASSHGQTYEQYF.

The V call is TRBV5-1, the J call TRBJ1-1, with D tentatively TRBD1 (6 bases). V was pared by 4 bases and J by 0 bases, with 13 bases between. CDR3 length: 15 amino acids. Per the germline V gene, CDR1 is SGHRS and CDR2 is YFSETQ. The CDR3 is CASSRRQVMNTEAFF. For the CDR3, the DNA is TGCGCCAGCAGCAGGAGACAGGTCATGAACACTGAAGCTTTCTTT.

The chain is built from TRBV6-5 and TRBJ1-1, with 10 bases aligning to TRBD1. Trimming took 7 bases from V and 6 from J; bases not matched to a gene: 11. Germline V CDR1 and CDR2: MNHEY, SVGAGI. The CDR3 length is 15 residues. In DNA, the CDR3 is TGTGCCAGCATCCCCCGGGACAGGGGCCGCTCTGAAGCTTTCTTT. Translating it yields CASIPRDRGRSEAFF.

This chain links TRBV6-5 with TRBJ1-2; unclear D gene. The germline V and J ends were trimmed by 7 bases and 6 bases, with 15 bases remaining between them. This CDR3 contains 13 residues. Germline V gene lookup returns CDR1 MNHEY and CDR2 SVGAGI. The CDR3 coding sequence is TGTGCCAGCACTCCGAATGGGCAGCATGGCTACACCTTC. This gives the protein CASTPNGQHGYTF.

This clone appeared a few times. The chain joins TRBV12-1 to TRBJ1-5; TRBD1, as called in the table, went unchecked against the DNA. TRBV12-1 is annotated as a pseudogene. The CDR3 is 14 amino acids. The CDR3, as DNA: TGTGCCAGCAGCTCACAGGGGTGTAGGCAGCCCCAGCATTTT. It specifies CASSSQGCRQPQHF.

The chain carries TRBV20-1 and TRBJ1-2, with 7 bases fitting TRBD1. V lost 6 bases, J lost 4 bases, and 2 bases stayed unmatched. The germline CDR1 and CDR2 sequences are DFQATT and SNEGSKA (reference sequence). This CDR3 spans 11 amino acids. The CDR3 DNA follows: TGCAGTGCCAGGGGGGTCTATGGCTACACCTTC. Its translation is CSARGVYGYTF.

V and J are TRBV29-1 and TRBJ2-5; the D gene is possibly TRBD1 (6 bases). Germline values: CDR1 SQVTM, CDR2 ANQGSEA. CDR3 size: 12 residues. Trimming took off 7 bases at V and 5 bases at J, with 14 bases between the two ends. CDR3 in DNA: TGCAGCGAACAAACAGGGACGGAGACCCAGTACTTC. Translated: CSEQTGTETQYF.

The chain employs TRBV7-8 and TRBJ2-3, with 8 nucleotides matching TRBD2. The ends lost 6 bases at V and 2 bases at J; junction bases unmatched: 7. The CDR3 totals 15 residues. CDR1 and CDR2 from the germline V gene are SGHVS and FQNEAQ. In DNA form, the CDR3 reads TGTGCCAGCAGTGCCCGTAGCGGGAACACAGATACGCAGTATTTT. As protein: CASSARSGNTDTQYF. Full variable domain (rest looked up from reference TRBV7-8 and TRBJ2-3): GAGVSQSPRYKVAKRGQDVALRCDPISGHVSLFWYQQALGQGPEFLTYFQNEAQLDKSGLPSDRFFAERPEGSVSTLKIQRTQQEDSAVYLCASSARSGNTDTQYFGPGTRLTVL.

The gene calls are TRBV15 and TRBJ2-1; 9 bases are a match to TRBD2. The length of the CDR3 is 14 residues. The trim removed 8 bases at V and 7 bases at J, leaving 9 bases unmatched. Germline CDR1 reads LNHNV; CDR2 reads YYDKDF (reference sequence). CDR3 sequence (DNA): TGTGCCACCCTCCCTGGCGGGGGGGGGAATGAGCAGTTCTTC. This translates into CATLPGGGGNEQFF.

V is TRBV19 and J is TRBJ1-1; tentative D call: TRBD1 (6 bases). Per germline, CDR1 LNHDA and CDR2 SQIVND (reference sequence). This CDR3 comprises 17 residues. Between the trimmed V and J ends, which lost 1 base and 11 bases, there was a span of 26 bases. This chain's CDR3 is CASSIALSRDTRFVAFF. The CDR3 DNA follows: TGTGCCAGTAGTATAGCCCTCTCTCGGGACACCCGGTTTGTGGCTTTCTTT.

This clone showed up just once. J is TRBJ1-2 and V is TRBV18; tentatively, D is TRBD1 (6 bases). The CDR3 has 13 residues. Trimming took 3 bases from V and 4 from J, leaving 9 bases between them. The germline CDR1 and CDR2 sequences are KGHSH and LQKENI. CDR3 protein: CASSPDSAYGYTF. In DNA form, the CDR3 reads TGTGCCAGCTCACCGGACAGCGCCTATGGCTACACCTTC.

The chain couples TRBV19 to TRBJ2-7; tentatively, D is TRBD1 (6 bases). In germline, CDR1 is LNHDA, CDR2 SQIVND (reference sequence). This CDR3 has 14 amino acids. Trimming stripped 6 bases from V and 6 bases from J, with 18 bases between. CDR3 in DNA: TGTGCCAGTAGCCAGGGGACAAAAGCGGTCGAGCAGTACTTC. Its protein product is CASSQGTKAVEQYF.

The chain joins TRBV6-5 to TRBJ1-5, with D unclear. Trimming stripped 6 bases from V and 4 bases from J, with 16 bases between. In germline, CDR1 is MNHEY, CDR2 SVGAGI. The CDR3 is made up of 15 amino acids. As DNA, the CDR3 is TGTGCCAGCAGAAAAGATGGCAGGACTAATCAGCCCCAGCATTTT. Amino acid sequence: CASRKDGRTNQPQHF.

This clone occurred a few times. The V gene is TRBV6-5, the J gene TRBJ1-5; no firm D call. CDR1 is MNHEY and CDR2 is SVGAGI in the germline V gene. Trimming removed 10 bases from V and 4 bases from J, with 17 bases in between. The length of the CDR3 is 14 residues. The CDR3 protein is CATRRAGRNQPQHF. CDR3 in DNA: TGTGCCACCCGGCGGGCAGGCCGTAATCAGCCCCAGCATTTT.

V usage is TRBV7-2 and J usage is TRBJ1-2, with TRBD1 matching over 7 bases. CDR3 length: 17 amino acids. Germline CDR1 SGHTA, CDR2 FQGNSA. V shed 4 bases and J 0 bases; nucleotides not matched to a gene: 11. The CDR3 coding sequence is TGTGCCAGCAGCTCCACCCCCGGACAGGTCCCTAACTATGGCTACACCTTC. Protein product: CASSSTPGQVPNYGYTF.

V is TRBV11-2 and J is TRBJ2-7; TRBD1 agrees at 8 bases. The V gene end was trimmed by 3 bases and the J gene end by 3 bases; junction bases not matched to a gene: 7. The CDR3 runs to 15 residues. Germline V CDR1 and CDR2: SGHAT, FQNNGV. The CDR3 DNA sequence: TGTGCCAGCAGCTTCGAATCCGGGACAGGCTACGAGCAGTACTTC. Its protein product is CASSFESGTGYEQYF.

This clone was observed a few times. The chain joins TRBV25-1 to TRBJ2-3; 7 positions match TRBD1. The germline CDR1 and CDR2 sequences are MGHDK and SYGVNS. The CDR3 loop spans 15 amino acids. V shed 5 bases and J 2 bases; nucleotides not matched to a gene: 7. The CDR3 DNA is TGTGCCAGCAGTTCCACGACAGGGTACACAGATACGCAGTATTTT. The encoded protein is CASSSTTGYTDTQYF.

This rearrangement joins TRBV28 to TRBJ1-4; no clear D. CDR1 is MDHEN and CDR2 is SYDVKM in the germline V gene. Trimming cost V 6 bases and J 8 bases, with 13 bases left between them. The CDR3 length is 13 residues. Here the CDR3 DNA reads TGTGCCAGCAGCCCGGCGGGCGGAGAAAAACTGTTTTTT. Translated, it gives CASSPAGGEKLFF.